Detailed here is one T cell receptor (beta chain). The data are from a study of blood T cell repertoires in COVID-19. CDR1 is SGHKS, CDR2 YYEKEE, per germline (reference sequence). Unmatched junction bases numbered 6, after V lost 0 bases and J lost 4 bases. This CDR3 is built from 17 residues. The data were produced by immunoSEQ multiplex PCR, yet TCRdb's version contains in-frame clones alone and is incomplete. This sample carries about 180,000 clones, about 88% of them seen once, and the ten largest clones take 5% to 6%. The source is a woman in her 50s with COVID-19, enrolled during active disease. The chain combines TRBV5-5 with TRBJ2-3; 12 bases align to TRBD2. Sequencing was carried out using peripheral blood. Here the CDR3 reads CASSLGYASGGADTQYF. The CDR3 region has the DNA TGTGCCAGCAGCTTGGGATATGCTAGCGGGGGGGCAGATACGCAGTATTTT. The whole variable domain, filled in from reference TRBV5-5 and TRBJ2-3, reads DAGVTQSPTHLIKTRGQQVTLRCSPISGHKSVSWYQQVLGQGPQFIFQYYEKEERGRGNFPDRFSARQFPNYSSELNVNALLLGDSALYLCASSLGYASGGADTQYFGPGTRLTVL.